This is a list of T cell receptor beta chains from one sample in a study of beta chain features in type 1 diabetes. Libraries were prepared by immunoSEQ multiplex PCR; TCRdb keeps only in-frame clonotypes and omits some of them. This sample yields 500,000 to 800,000 clones, of which roughly 12% are seen a single time; 0.09% to 0.15% belongs to the top ten. What was sequenced was naive CD4+ T cells from blood. These receptors all stem from a man aged 30 to 45 with type 1 diabetes. The CDR3 runs from the conserved cysteine through the conserved F or W. The order of the fields is J gene, D gene, V gene, clone size, CDR3 DNA, CDR3 protein. A D gene is named only where the DNA matches it firmly. Clone size appears in some rows only: once, few, many, or a class for an expanded clone.

TRBJ2-7 | NA | TRBV6-5 | few | TGTGCCAGCAGTTACGTGAACTCCTACGAGCAGTACTTC | CASSYVNSYEQYF
TRBJ2-1 | NA | TRBV27 | NA | TGTGCCAGCAGTGTCCCAGGGTCCTACAATGAGCAGTTCTTC | CASSVPGSYNEQFF
TRBJ2-5 | NA | TRBV2 | NA | TGTGCCAGCACCTTCACTGTAGAGACCCAGTACTTC | CASTFTVETQYF
TRBJ2-1 | TRBD1 | TRBV5-6 | NA | TGTGCCAGCAGCTGGGACAGAGGGAATGAGCAGTTCTTC | CASSWDRGNEQFF
TRBJ2-1 | NA | TRBV25-1 | few | TGTGCCAGCAGTGAGGGTAACAGGGAAAATGAGCAGTTCTTC | CASSEGNRENEQFF
TRBJ2-2 | NA | TRBV10-3 | NA | TGTGCCATCAGTATTTCGACGGGGAAGCGGACCGGGGAGCTGTTTTTT | CAISISTGKRTGELFF
TRBJ1-1 | TRBD1 | TRBV5-4 | NA | TGTGCCAGCAGCTTGGGACAGGGGATGAACACTGAAGCTTTCTTT | CASSLGQGMNTEAFF
TRBJ2-1 | NA | TRBV7-3 | few | TGTGCCAGCAGCCCGAGCGGGCTCTCCTACAATGAGCAGTTCTTC | CASSPSGLSYNEQFF
TRBJ2-1 | TRBD2 | TRBV6-5 | few | TGTGCCAGCAGTTACTCGACTAGCGCCTATGAGCAGTTCTTC | CASSYSTSAYEQFF
TRBJ1-4 | TRBD1 | TRBV15 | NA | TGTGCCACCAGCAGAGGGGACAGTTTCGGTGAAAAACTGTTTTTT | CATSRGDSFGEKLFF
TRBJ1-3 | NA | TRBV29-1 | few | TGCAGCGTCAGTGGAGGGGGAAGCTCTGGAAACACCATATATTTT | CSVSGGGSSGNTIYF
TRBJ1-5 | TRBD1 | TRBV6-6 | few | TGTGCCAGCAGTAGGGGACAGGGGGATCAGCCCCAGCATTTT | CASSRGQGDQPQHF
TRBJ1-3 | NA | TRBV6-5 | NA | TGTGCCAGCAGTTACTCCAAACAGGAGGGCGGAAACACCATATATTTT | CASSYSKQEGGNTIYF
TRBJ2-1 | NA | TRBV10-3 | NA | TGTGCCATCAGTACCCCCTCGAGCTCCTACAATGAGCAGTTCTTC | CAISTPSSSYNEQFF
TRBJ1-2 | NA | TRBV6-5 | few | TGTGCCAGCAGTTACTCGTCAGGCAGTGGCTATGGCTACACCTTC | CASSYSSGSGYGYTF
TRBJ2-2 | TRBD1 | TRBV4-3 | few | TGCGCCAGCAGCCATACAGGGGACACCGGGGAGCTGTTTTTT | CASSHTGDTGELFF
TRBJ1-5 | NA | TRBV28 | NA | TGTGCCAGCACCCGCGCAGGGAGCCCGCAGCCCCAGCATTTT | CASTRAGSPQPQHF